These 24 T cell receptor beta chains were sequenced from one sample in a study of CD8+ T cells in alopecia areata. Treatment indicated: oral pan-JAK inhibitor, 5-10 mg twice daily. Sequencing templates came from extracted RNA that was reverse transcribed into cDNA. Libraries were prepared by immunoSEQ multiplex PCR; TCRdb keeps only in-frame clonotypes and omits some of them. The sample carries approximately 200,000 clones, around 56% recorded once. The source was CD4+ T cells sorted from blood, collected at week 4, from a patient treated with tofacitinib. The receptors derive from a human donor with alopecia areata.

This clone was seen only a few times. The rearrangement links TRBV5-1 to TRBJ2-5; D not certain. The germline V gene encodes CDR1 SGHRS and CDR2 YFSETQ. CDR3 length: 13 amino acids. V was pared by 2 bases and J by 4 bases, with 9 bases between. The CDR3 DNA reads TGCGCCAGCAGCTTCTGGACGGGAGAGACCCAGTACTTC. Protein: CASSFWTGETQYF. Drawing the rest from reference TRBV5-1 and TRBJ2-5, the complete variable domain is KAGVTQTPRYLIKTRGQQVTLSCSPISGHRSVSWYQQTPGQGLQFLFEYFSETQRNKGNFPGRFSGRQFSNSRSEMNVSTLELGDSALYLCASSFWTGETQYFGPGTRLLVL.

The chain links TRBV4-2 to TRBJ2-7; possible D gene TRBD2, 6 bases. The germline V gene encodes CDR1 LGHNA and CDR2 YNFKEQ. This CDR3 spans 16 amino acids. V was pared by 1 base and J by 7 bases, with 20 bases between. The DNA for the CDR3 is TGTGCCAGCAGCCAAGTAGGAGGGGAGGTCCCAGGAGAGCAGTACTTC. It yields the protein CASSQVGGEVPGEQYF.

The gene calls are TRBV30 and TRBJ1-2, with 8 nucleotides matching TRBD1. The CDR3 is made up of 13 amino acids. Germline loops: CDR1 GTSNPN, CDR2 SVGIG (reference sequence). V lost 3 bases to trimming and J lost 7 bases; unmatched junction nucleotides: 7. CDR3 residues: CAWRRTGGLGYTF. CDR3 nucleotide sequence: TGTGCCTGGAGGAGAACAGGGGGACTTGGCTACACCTTC. The whole variable domain, filled in from reference TRBV30 and TRBJ1-2, reads SQTIHQWPATLVQPVGSPLSLECTVEGTSNPNLYWYRQAAGRGLQLLFYSVGIGQISSEVPQNLSASRPQDRQFILSSKKLLLSDSGFYLCAWRRTGGLGYTFGSGTRLTVV.

V and J are TRBV7-9 and TRBJ2-3; the D gene could be TRBD1 or TRBD2 (5 bases each). The CDR3 loop spans 16 amino acids. The ends were cut back, 5 bases at V and 2 bases at J, with 17 bases in the middle. Per germline, CDR1 SEHNR and CDR2 FQNEAQ (reference sequence). CDR3 nucleotide sequence: TGTGCCAGCAGCCGGGACCTTGCGGGCTACACAGATACGCAGTATTTT. It encodes CASSRDLAGYTDTQYF.

Only a few counts were recorded for this clone. The rearrangement links TRBV5-4 to TRBJ2-7; weak D call: TRBD2 (6 bases). Germline-derived CDR1 and CDR2 are SGHNT and YYREEE (reference sequence). V lost 0 bases to trimming and J lost 6 bases, with 10 bases between them. The CDR3 has 13 residues. The CDR3 nucleotides read TGTGCCAGCAGCTTGGGCGGGACTCCCGAGCAGTACTTC. Protein product: CASSLGGTPEQYF.

This chain connects TRBV25-1 to TRBJ2-3; tentative D call: TRBD2 (6 bases). V was clipped by 8 bases and J by 1 base, with 10 bases between them. The CDR3 spans 13 residues. The germline V gene has CDR1 MGHDK and CDR2 SYGVNS. CDR3: CASGPGGTDTQYF. In DNA form, the CDR3 reads TGTGCCAGCGGACCGGGGGGCACAGATACGCAGTATTTT.

The genes are TRBV15 and TRBJ2-3, with D maybe TRBD1 (5 bases). There are 14 residues in the CDR3. From germline, CDR1 is LNHNV and CDR2 YYDKDF (reference sequence). V lost 10 bases to trimming and J lost 0 bases, with 14 bases between them. CDR3 protein: CAIRQYSSTDTQYF. CDR3 DNA sequence: TGTGCCATCCGACAGTATTCTAGCACAGATACGCAGTATTTT.

The chain recombines TRBV5-4 with TRBJ1-1; possible D gene TRBD1, 5 bases. The V and J ends lost 4 bases and 5 bases respectively, with 12 bases between them. CDR1 is SGHNT and CDR2 is YYREEE in the germline V gene (reference sequence). The CDR3 length is 13 residues. The CDR3 bases are TGTGCCAGCAGCCCAGTAAAGGGGACTGAAGCTTTCTTT. It translates to CASSPVKGTEAFF.

The chain has TRBV30 and TRBJ1-5; D ambiguous. The CDR3 is 14 residues long. Germline CDR1 is GTSNPN and CDR2 is SVGIG (reference sequence). Trimming stripped 0 bases from V and 6 bases from J, with 12 bases between. CDR3 sequence: CAWSVRHGSQPQHF. The CDR3 nucleotides read TGTGCCTGGAGTGTACGGCACGGCAGTCAGCCCCAGCATTTT. The full variable domain, completed using reference TRBV30 and TRBJ1-5, is SQTIHQWPATLVQPVGSPLSLECTVEGTSNPNLYWYRQAAGRGLQLLFYSVGIGQISSEVPQNLSASRPQDRQFILSSKKLLLSDSGFYLCAWSVRHGSQPQHFGDGTRLSIL.

The J gene is TRBJ2-5, the V gene TRBV29-1; 7 nucleotides align to TRBD2. The CDR3 covers 13 residues. The junction had 7 bases not matched to a gene; V was cut back by 7 bases and J by 2 bases. The germline V gene has CDR1 SQVTM and CDR2 ANQGSEA. For the CDR3, the DNA is TGCAGCGCCTGGGACTACAAACAAGAGACCCAGTACTTC. This gives the protein CSAWDYKQETQYF. The full variable domain, rest sourced from reference TRBV29-1 and TRBJ2-5, is SAVISQKPSRDICQRGTSLTIQCQVDSQVTMMFWYRQQPGQSLTLIATANQGSEATYESGFVIDKFPISRPNLTFSTLTVSNMSPEDSSIYLCSAWDYKQETQYFGPGTRLLVL.

The chain recombines TRBV9 with TRBJ2-5, with D unresolved. The germline gives CDR1 SGDLS, CDR2 YYNGEE. There are 14 residues in the CDR3. The ends were cut back, 0 bases at V and 3 bases at J, with 9 bases in the middle. The CDR3 sequence: CASSVGTAEETQYF. The DNA for the CDR3 is TGTGCCAGCAGCGTAGGGACGGCGGAAGAGACCCAGTACTTC.

This clone occurred a few times. This rearrangement joins TRBV27 to TRBJ2-7, with TRBD2 matching 11 bases. The length of the CDR3 is 14 residues. Germline CDR1 and CDR2: MNHEY and SMNVEV (reference sequence). V dropped 4 bases and J dropped 12; count of bases not matched to a gene: 11. CDR3 nucleotides: TGTGCCAGCAGTTCCGCCGGACTAGCGGGTCCTGTGTACTTC. Translating it yields CASSSAGLAGPVYF.

As for this clone: Distinct nucleotide sequences in the sample also encode this CDR3. The V call is TRBV4-1, the J call TRBJ1-5; D possibly corresponds to TRBD1 (6 bases). The V gene's germline CDR1 is MGHRA and CDR2 YSYEKL. The CDR3 spans 14 residues. V lost 1 base to trimming and J lost 3 bases, with 7 bases between them. CDR3 loop: CASSQGTVNQPQHF. The CDR3 nucleotides are TGCGCCAGCAGCCAAGGGACAGTCAATCAGCCCCAGCATTTT.

Regarding this clone: One end of the junction fails to match germline, which may point to a read error. The J gene is TRBJ2-1, the V gene TRBV20-1; no clear D. The CDR3 has 8 residues. Germline V gene sequence: CDR1 DFQATT, CDR2 SNEGSKA (reference sequence). The CDR3 DNA follows: TGCAGTGCTAGACCAAAGCTCTTC. This codes for CSARPKLF.

The V gene is TRBV15, the J gene TRBJ1-5; possible D gene TRBD1, 6 bases. V shed 4 bases and J shed 0 bases, with 13 bases lying between them. The CDR3 totals 16 residues. Per germline, CDR1 LNHNV and CDR2 YYDKDF (reference sequence). Here the CDR3 reads CATSKQGAYSNQPQHF. For the CDR3, the DNA is TGTGCCACCAGCAAACAGGGAGCATATAGCAATCAGCCCCAGCATTTT.

The chain joins TRBV5-1 to TRBJ2-2; D uncertain. Germline values: CDR1 SGHRS, CDR2 YFSETQ. V lost 0 bases and J 0 bases, leaving 6 bases between the germline ends. The CDR3 sequence is 15 residues long. The CDR3 loop reads CASSLGQPNTGELFF. CDR3 DNA: TGCGCCAGCAGCTTGGGGCAGCCGAACACCGGGGAGCTGTTTTTT.

This clone has more than one count but fewer than ten. J is TRBJ2-5 and V is TRBV5-1, with 10 bases matching TRBD2. Looked up from germline, CDR1 is SGHRS and CDR2 is YFSETQ. Losses at the gene ends were 3 bases for V and 4 bases for J; bases not matched to a gene: 3. This CDR3 is 14 amino acids long. CDR3 protein: CASSWRLAGETQYF. CDR3 bases: TGCGCCAGCAGCTGGAGACTAGCGGGAGAGACCCAGTACTTC.

The CDR3 loop is CASSTGVGHSNQPQHF. The CDR3 DNA reads as TGTGCCAGCAGCACGGGGGTGGGACACAGCAATCAGCCCCAGCATTTT. This chain links TRBV7-8 with TRBJ1-5; a weak D match, TRBD1 (6 bases). Trimming left V 5 bases short and J 1 base short, with 15 bases between. Germline CDR1 SGHVS, CDR2 FQNEAQ. CDR3 length equals 16 residues.

This sequence joins TRBV5-4 and TRBJ2-1; TRBD2 matches 8 bases. In germline, CDR1 is SGHNT, CDR2 YYREEE (reference sequence). With V trimmed by 4 bases and J by 4 bases, 10 bases remained unmatched. The length of the CDR3 is 16 residues. CDR3 bases: TGTGCCAGCAGCGCGAGCGGGGGAGGCCCTTACAATGAGCAGTTCTTC. Protein: CASSASGGGPYNEQFF.

The chain has TRBV2 and TRBJ2-5; D unclear. The CDR3 consists of 12 residues. Trimming took off 6 bases at V and 5 bases at J, with 10 bases between the two ends. CDR1 is SNHLY, CDR2 FYNNEI, per germline. The CDR3 nucleotides read TGTGCCAGCAGATGGAACCGGGAGACCCAGTACTTC. It yields the protein CASRWNRETQYF. The full variable domain, in which reference TRBV2 and TRBJ2-5 provide the parts outside the CDR3, is EPEVTQTPSHQVTQMGQEVILRCVPISNHLYFYWYRQILGQKVEFLVSFYNNEISEKSEIFDDQFSVERPDGSNFTLKIRSTKLEDSAMYFCASRWNRETQYFGPGTRLLVL.

The rearrangement links TRBV6-5 to TRBJ2-7, with 8 bases aligning to TRBD1. In germline, CDR1 is MNHEY, CDR2 SVGAGI. With 5 bases clipped from V and 0 bases from J, the junction kept 6 bases outside the gene matches. This CDR3 region has 15 residues. The CDR3 is CASSGQGVPSYEQYF. The CDR3 bases are TGTGCCAGCAGTGGACAGGGTGTCCCCTCCTACGAGCAGTACTTC.

This chain connects TRBV9 to TRBJ2-1; the D is unclear. The V gene's germline CDR1 is SGDLS and CDR2 YYNGEE. This CDR3 region has 14 residues. The ends were cut back, 0 bases at V and 7 bases at J, with 11 bases in the middle. In nucleotides, the CDR3 is TGTGCCAGCAGCGTAGCTCAGCGCTGGAATGAGCAGTTCTTC. This codes for CASSVAQRWNEQFF.

The chain uses TRBV21-1 and TRBJ1-5; the table assigns TRBD1, which was not confirmed against the DNA. TRBV21-1 is a recognized pseudogene. The CDR3 consists of 15 residues. The DNA of the CDR3 is TGTGCCAGCAGCAAACGGGACAGAAGACATCAGCCCCAGCATTTT. This gives the protein CASSKRDRRHQPQHF.

This clone came up a few times. The chain is built from TRBV6-5 and TRBJ2-7, with TRBD2 identical over 8 bases. V lost 3 bases to trimming and J lost 2 bases; unmatched junction nucleotides: 3. Looked up from germline, CDR1 is MNHEY and CDR2 is SVGAGI. CDR3 length: 14 residues. Here the CDR3 reads CASSYGRGAYEQYF. The CDR3 DNA follows: TGTGCCAGCAGTTATGGGCGGGGGGCCTACGAGCAGTACTTC.